This TCR beta chain was recorded in a study of shared clonotypes between healthy human individuals. As handled by the study authors: For the immunoSEQ data, sequences were junction-only without quality scores, so filtering differed. Only in-frame clones appear in the TCRdb table, and some are missing; sequencing was by immunoSEQ multiplex PCR. V and J calls and clone size come straight from that table; D and trimming were deduced from the DNA. This sample has around 2.1 million clones, with under 97% found just once. Whole-study findings and limits: Memory subsets generally showed lower estimated richness than naive subsets.

Memory CD4+ cells were the fraction left after CD45RA+ naive selection. This CDR3 comprises 16 residues. CDR1 SNHLY and CDR2 FYNNEI come from the germline V gene. The germline V and J ends were trimmed by 6 bases and 0 bases, with 12 bases remaining between them. Regarding this clone: Its antigen is unidentified.

Sequencing was done on a sample of naive CD4+ T cells sorted from blood. Stated subset: CD45RA+ positively selected. This sequence was found in a man aged 18 to 29 in good health. The rearrangement uses TRBV2 and TRBJ1-6, with a weak D call TRBD1 (5 bases). CDR3 sequence (DNA): TGTGCCAGCAGAGTAGAGGGGAGCTCCTATAATTCACCCCTCCACTTT. It is translated as CASRVEGSSYNSPLHF.